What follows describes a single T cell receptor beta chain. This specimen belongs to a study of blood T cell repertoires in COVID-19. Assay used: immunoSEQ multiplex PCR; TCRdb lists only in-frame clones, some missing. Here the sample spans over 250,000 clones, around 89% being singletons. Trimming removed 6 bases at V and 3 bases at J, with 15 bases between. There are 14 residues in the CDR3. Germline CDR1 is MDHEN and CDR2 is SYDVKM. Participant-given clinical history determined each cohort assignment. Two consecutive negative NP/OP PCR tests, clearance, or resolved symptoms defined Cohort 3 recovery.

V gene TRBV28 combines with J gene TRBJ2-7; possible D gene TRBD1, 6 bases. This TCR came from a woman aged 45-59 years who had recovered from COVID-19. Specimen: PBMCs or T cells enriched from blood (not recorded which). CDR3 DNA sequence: TGTGCCAGCAGCCGGACAGACACACTCTACGAGCAGTACTTC. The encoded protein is CASSRTDTLYEQYF.